Below are 6 T cell receptor beta chains sequenced from a single sample in a study of CD8 T cells in Susac syndrome. An amount of RNA that ranged from roughly 0.5 to 1 ug was reverse transcribed with random hexamers. One entry per CDR3 protein, called by TCRdb with MiXCR from the immunoSEQ multiplex PCR reads. The table has some 140,000 distinct CDR3 sequences, 91% seen once. Input material: CD8+ T cells from PBMCs. Receptor source: a human donor with multiple sclerosis.

The chain links TRBV28 to TRBJ2-1; possibly TRBD2 for D (5 bases). In germline, CDR1 is MDHEN, CDR2 SYDVKM. The CDR3 runs 14 residues. V was trimmed by 3 bases and J by 3 bases, leaving 9 bases between them. DNA for the CDR3: TGTGCCAGCAGTTTGGGAGTAATCTACAATGAGCAGTTCTTC. As protein: CASSLGVIYNEQFF. Full variable domain (remainder filled in from reference TRBV28 and TRBJ2-1): DVKVTQSSRYLVKRTGEKVFLECVQDMDHENMFWYRQDPGLGLRLIYFSYDVKMKEKGDIPEGYSVSREKKERFSLILESASTNQTSMYLCASSLGVIYNEQFFGPGTRLTVL.

The chain combines TRBV11-2 with TRBJ2-7, with 7 bases matching TRBD2. Germline CDR1 SGHAT, CDR2 FQNNGV. CDR3 length equals 17 residues. Trimming removed 5 bases from V and 5 bases from J; junction bases left unmatched: 18. The CDR3 nucleotides read TGTGCCAGCAGCACCCGGGAGGCCGGCTTAGGGATCCACGAGCAGTACTTC. It encodes CASSTREAGLGIHEQYF.

V is TRBV18 and J is TRBJ1-5; TRBD1 matches 8 bases. V was pared by 4 bases and J by 4 bases, with 15 bases of the junction left unmatched. From germline, CDR1 is KGHSH and CDR2 LQKENI. There are 18 residues in the CDR3. This CDR3 is CASSRTGLSPRGNQPQHF. In DNA form, the CDR3 reads TGTGCCAGCTCACGGACAGGGTTATCCCCCCGCGGGAATCAGCCCCAGCATTTT.

This clonotype was found a few times. The J gene is TRBJ2-1, the V gene TRBV12-3 or TRBV12-4; no firm D call. Between the trimmed V and J ends, which lost 5 bases and 4 bases, there was a span of 3 bases. The CDR3 has 11 residues. The CDR3 DNA reads TGTGCCAGCAGTAAATACAATGAGCAGTTCTTC. Amino acids: CASSKYNEQFF.

The V and J genes are TRBV5-6 and TRBJ1-4; D is unresolved. The CDR3 runs 16 residues. V dropped 2 bases and J dropped 5 bases, with 16 bases sitting between them. CDR1 and CDR2 from the germline V gene are SGHDT and YYEEEE. The CDR3 is CASSLKGSVGNEKLFF. For the CDR3, the DNA is TGTGCCAGCAGCTTAAAAGGGAGTGTTGGAAATGAAAAACTGTTTTTT. Variable domain in full (rest from reference TRBV5-6 and TRBJ1-4): DAGVTQSPTHLIKTRGQQVTLRCSPKSGHDTVSWYQQALGQGPQFIFQYYEEEERQRGNFPDRFSGHQFPNYSSELNVNALLLGDSALYLCASSLKGSVGNEKLFFGSGTQLSVL.

The gene calls are TRBV29-1 and TRBJ1-1; D not certain. Trimming took 4 bases from V and 2 from J, leaving 14 bases between them. CDR3 length equals 14 residues. Germline values: CDR1 SQVTM, CDR2 ANQGSEA. The CDR3 sequence is CSVVWAHLNTEAFF. CDR3 nucleotide sequence: TGCAGCGTTGTTTGGGCTCATCTTAACACTGAAGCTTTCTTT.